Presented here are 32 T cell receptor beta chains from one specimen sequenced in a study of shared clonotypes between healthy human individuals. Only in-frame clones appear in the TCRdb table, and some are missing; sequencing was by immunoSEQ multiplex PCR. The sample records some 680,000 clones, 73% being singletons. The specimen sequenced was memory CD4+ T cells sorted from blood. Subset reported: CD45RA-negative fraction. The receptors stem from a woman under 40 in good health.

This clone was picked up a small number of times. The chain links TRBV25-1 to TRBJ2-7; a possible D gene is TRBD1 (5 bases). CDR3 length equals 15 residues. Germline CDR1 reads MGHDK; CDR2 reads SYGVNS. V was shortened by 3 bases and J by 2 bases, with 14 bases between the two germline ends. DNA of the CDR3: TGTGCCAGCAGTGATGAAGGGGTCTTGCCCTACGAGCAGTACTTC. It encodes CASSDEGVLPYEQYF.

V gene TRBV5-1 combines with J gene TRBJ1-1, with TRBD1 matching over 7 bases. This CDR3 has 16 amino acids. Germline assignment: CDR1 SGHRS and CDR2 YFSETQ. Trimming took 2 bases from V and 0 from J; bases not matched to a gene: 7. The CDR3 region is CASSFLGGNMNTEAFF. In DNA, the CDR3 is TGCGCCAGCAGCTTCTTAGGGGGCAATATGAACACTGAAGCTTTCTTT.

The chain joins TRBV7-8 to TRBJ2-1, with 10 bases that match TRBD2. The germline V gene encodes CDR1 SGHVS and CDR2 FQNEAQ. This CDR3 is 17 amino acids long. The V and J ends lost 2 bases and 2 bases, in that order; junction bases with no gene match: 6. CDR3 nucleotide sequence: TGTGCCAGCAGCTTACCCGCCGGGACTAGCGCCTACAATGAGCAGTTCTTC. Residues: CASSLPAGTSAYNEQFF.

The rearrangement joins TRBV5-4 to TRBJ2-7; maybe TRBD2 (6 bases). The CDR3 runs 13 residues. Trimming removed 3 bases from V and 6 bases from J, with 13 bases in between. Germline CDR1 and CDR2: SGHNT and YYREEE (reference sequence). The DNA for the CDR3 is TGTGCCAGCAGCTCCCAAGGGACTGGCGAGCAGTACTTC. It yields the protein CASSSQGTGEQYF.

The chain links TRBV18 to TRBJ1-2, with a tentative D call TRBD1 (5 bases). This CDR3 contains 14 residues. V was cut by 6 bases and J by 1 base, with 12 bases left in between. Germline V lookup: CDR1 KGHSH, CDR2 LQKENI. The CDR3 reads CASSATDYNYGYTF. For the CDR3, the DNA is TGTGCCAGCTCGGCGACAGACTATAACTATGGCTACACCTTC.

The chain couples TRBV10-3 to TRBJ1-2; unclear D gene. Germline values: CDR1 ENHRY, CDR2 SYGVKD. Trimming cost V 3 bases and J 7 bases, with 9 bases left between them. The CDR3 contains 12 residues. Here the CDR3 DNA reads TGTGCCATCAGTGACGGGGAAGCTGGCTACACCTTC. Its protein product is CAISDGEAGYTF.

V is TRBV4-1 and J is TRBJ2-5; D is possibly TRBD2 (6 bases). This CDR3 has 14 amino acids. In germline, CDR1 is MGHRA, CDR2 YSYEKL. Trimming stripped 1 base from V and 4 bases from J, with 10 bases between. CDR3 sequence reads: CASSQVGGLETQYF. The CDR3, as DNA: TGCGCCAGCAGCCAAGTGGGGGGTTTAGAGACCCAGTACTTC.

The genes are TRBV25-1 and TRBJ2-2, with D perhaps matching TRBD1 (6 bases). V was cut by 11 bases and J by 6 bases, with 19 bases left in between. In germline, CDR1 is MGHDK, CDR2 SYGVNS. The CDR3 contains 14 residues. The CDR3 loop is CAAARMGAAGELFF. The CDR3 DNA reads as TGTGCCGCAGCGAGGATGGGGGCCGCCGGGGAGCTGTTTTTT.

The rearrangement uses TRBV5-6 and TRBJ1-1, with unresolved D. CDR1 is SGHDT, CDR2 YYEEEE, per germline. The germline V and J ends were trimmed by 4 bases and 2 bases, with 12 bases remaining between them. The CDR3 is 14 residues long. The CDR3 spells CASSAAGVNTEAFF. CDR3 DNA: TGTGCCAGCAGCGCGGCCGGAGTAAACACTGAAGCTTTCTTT.

This clone has only a few counts. This rearrangement joins TRBV5-1 to TRBJ2-1; the match to TRBD1 covers 7 bases. Trimming took 5 bases from V and 1 from J; bases not matched to a gene: 6. The CDR3 loop spans 15 amino acids. The germline V gene encodes CDR1 SGHRS and CDR2 YFSETQ. CDR3 nucleotides: TGCGCCAGCAGTAGGGACAGTGTGTCCTACAATGAGCAGTTCTTC. Translation: CASSRDSVSYNEQFF.

The chain joins TRBV18 to TRBJ1-1, with D hard to call. Trimming took 2 bases from V and 6 from J, leaving 7 bases between them. From germline, CDR1 is KGHSH and CDR2 LQKENI. The CDR3 is 12 amino acids. This chain's CDR3 is CASSPKGAEAFF. The CDR3 DNA reads TGTGCCAGCTCACCAAAGGGTGCTGAAGCTTTCTTT.

The rearrangement uses TRBV27 and TRBJ1-5, with 11 bases identical to TRBD1. Trimming cost V 6 bases and J 2 bases; bases outside gene matches: 6. CDR1 is MNHEY, CDR2 SMNVEV, per germline (reference sequence). This CDR3 is 16 amino acids long. CDR3 nucleotide sequence: TGTGCCAGCAGACCGGGACAGGGGGGGGGCAATCAGCCCCAGCATTTT. Translation gives CASRPGQGGGNQPQHF.

Remarks on this clone: Other DNA sequences in this specimen translate into the identical CDR3. The chain has TRBV5-1 and TRBJ2-1; TRBD1 is a possible D gene (5 bases). Trimming took 0 bases from V and 1 from J, leaving 8 bases between them. CDR3 size: 15 residues. Germline V gene sequence: CDR1 SGHRS, CDR2 YFSETQ. CDR3 protein: CASSLGTGSYNEQFF. CDR3 bases: TGCGCCAGCAGCTTGGGCACAGGATCCTACAATGAGCAGTTCTTC.

The chain employs TRBV28 and TRBJ1-2; 7 bases agree with TRBD1. The CDR3 runs to 14 residues. The germline gives CDR1 MDHEN, CDR2 SYDVKM. Trimming removed 0 bases from V and 3 bases from J; junction bases left unmatched: 1. CDR3: CASSLWGQHYGYTF. Written as DNA, the CDR3 is TGTGCCAGCAGTTTATGGGGACAGCACTATGGCTACACCTTC.

This chain joins TRBV7-9 and TRBJ2-7; possibly TRBD1 or TRBD2 for D (5 bases each). V shed 4 bases and J shed 2 bases, with 12 bases lying between them. CDR1 and CDR2 from the germline V gene are SEHNR and FQNEAQ (reference sequence). The CDR3 sequence is 14 residues long. The CDR3 bases are TGTGCCAGCAGCTCCGGGACGGATCCCTACGAGCAGTACTTC. This sequence encodes CASSSGTDPYEQYF.

The V gene is TRBV5-1, the J gene TRBJ2-2, with 7 bases that match TRBD1. V lost 7 bases to trimming and J lost 1 base; unmatched junction nucleotides: 7. Germline CDR1 is SGHRS and CDR2 is YFSETQ. CDR3 length: 15 amino acids. The CDR3 spells CASGTTGRNTGELFF. The DNA for the CDR3 is TGCGCCAGCGGGACGACAGGGCGGAACACCGGGGAGCTGTTTTTT. Variable domain in full (rest from reference TRBV5-1 and TRBJ2-2): KAGVTQTPRYLIKTRGQQVTLSCSPISGHRSVSWYQQTPGQGLQFLFEYFSETQRNKGNFPGRFSGRQFSNSRSEMNVSTLELGDSALYLCASGTTGRNTGELFFGEGSRLTVL.

The chain uses TRBV6-4 and TRBJ2-1; tentatively, D is TRBD1 or TRBD2 (5 bases each). CDR1 is MRHNA, CDR2 SNTAGT, per germline. This CDR3 has 18 amino acids. Trimming stripped 3 bases from V and 0 bases from J, with 18 bases between. The CDR3 spells CASSEEAFRDGSYNEQFF. Here the CDR3 DNA reads TGTGCCAGCAGTGAAGAGGCATTCCGGGACGGCTCCTACAATGAGCAGTTCTTC.

This clone has more than one count but fewer than ten. This chain uses TRBV2 with TRBJ1-2; tentative D call: TRBD1 (5 bases). Trimming took 5 bases from V and 7 from J, leaving 11 bases between them. The CDR3 runs to 12 residues. Germline V gene lookup returns CDR1 SNHLY and CDR2 FYNNEI. CDR3 protein: CASSTWGSGYTF. CDR3 sequence (DNA): TGTGCCAGCAGTACCTGGGGCAGTGGCTACACCTTC.

The chain has TRBV5-1 and TRBJ1-4; 8 nucleotides line up with TRBD1. Germline V gene sequence: CDR1 SGHRS, CDR2 YFSETQ. Unmatched junction bases numbered 7, after V lost 4 bases and J lost 5 bases. This CDR3 is built from 15 residues. This chain's CDR3 is CASSIGQGSNEKLFF. The CDR3 DNA sequence: TGCGCCAGCAGCATAGGACAGGGATCAAATGAAAAACTGTTTTTT.

The chain carries TRBV28 and TRBJ2-7, with 10 bases matching TRBD2. CDR1 and CDR2 (germline): MDHEN, SYDVKM. This CDR3 comprises 14 residues. Losses at the gene ends were 5 bases for V and 0 bases for J; bases not matched to a gene: 1. CDR3 DNA sequence: TGTGCCAGCAGTCCTAGCGGGGGCTCCTACGAGCAGTACTTC. Its translation is CASSPSGGSYEQYF.

This clone came up a few times. This sample also contains other DNA sequences that code for the same CDR3. J is TRBJ2-2 and V is TRBV7-3, with D perhaps TRBD1 (6 bases). The CDR3 spans 15 residues. Germline assignment: CDR1 SGHTA and CDR2 FQGTGA. The ends were cut back, 5 bases at V and 0 bases at J, with 10 bases in the middle. The CDR3 is CASSPWTANTGELFF. The CDR3 DNA is TGTGCCAGCAGCCCGTGGACAGCGAACACCGGGGAGCTGTTTTTT.

J is TRBJ2-3 and V is TRBV5-1, with 7 bases matching TRBD1. Germline CDR1 is SGHRS and CDR2 is YFSETQ. This CDR3 spans 15 amino acids. V was clipped by 4 bases and J by 2 bases; unmatched bases: 7. CDR3 amino acids: CASSPDRPNTDTQYF. DNA for the CDR3: TGCGCCAGCAGCCCGGACAGGCCCAACACAGATACGCAGTATTTT.

This clone was counted a few times. The genes are TRBV2 and TRBJ1-5, with D tentatively TRBD1 (6 bases). This CDR3 spans 14 amino acids. V was pared by 4 bases and J by 6 bases, with 13 bases between. CDR1 and CDR2 from the germline V gene are SNHLY and FYNNEI. The CDR3 nucleotides are TGTGCCAGCAGTGTACAGGGAGGGAGTCAGCCCCAGCATTTT. It translates to CASSVQGGSQPQHF.

The J gene is TRBJ2-1, the V gene TRBV18; 8 bases map to TRBD1. This CDR3 is built from 14 residues. Germline trimming cut 1 base from V and 8 bases from J; bases unmatched to any gene: 4. Germline V CDR1 and CDR2: KGHSH, LQKENI. For the CDR3, the DNA is TGTGCCAGCTCACCACGGCAGGGGGCGGATGAGCAGTTCTTC. Encoded protein: CASSPRQGADEQFF.

Notes on this clone: Other DNA sequences from this sample encode an identical CDR3 as well. The J gene is TRBJ2-3, the V gene TRBV29-1; D possibly corresponds to TRBD2 (5 bases). V lost 3 bases and J lost 3, with 13 bases in between. Germline V CDR1 and CDR2: SQVTM, ANQGSEA. The length of the CDR3 is 14 residues. This chain's CDR3 is CSVEAGEGTDTQYF. The CDR3 bases are TGCAGCGTTGAGGCAGGAGAGGGAACAGATACGCAGTATTTT.

This chain links TRBV10-3 with TRBJ2-5; D uncertain. This CDR3 has 13 residues. V was pared by 3 bases and J by 1 base, with 6 bases between. Germline V lookup: CDR1 ENHRY, CDR2 SYGVKD. The CDR3 sequence: CAISDNSQETQYF. CDR3 in DNA: TGTGCCATCAGTGATAACAGCCAAGAGACCCAGTACTTC.

In DNA, the CDR3 is TGTGCCTGGCAGAGCTCTGGAAACACCATATATTTT. Translating it yields CAWQSSGNTIYF. The rearrangement uses TRBV30 and TRBJ1-3, with no clear D. Looked up from germline, CDR1 is GTSNPN and CDR2 is SVGIG (reference sequence). The CDR3 length is 12 residues. The ends were cut back, 5 bases at V and 0 bases at J, with 5 bases in the middle.

Here the CDR3 reads CASTVGGLNTGELFF. The CDR3 DNA reads as TGTGCCAGCACCGTCGGCGGGTTGAACACCGGGGAGCTGTTTTTT. J is TRBJ2-2 and V is TRBV11-2; tentative D call: TRBD2 (5 bases). From germline, CDR1 is SGHAT and CDR2 FQNNGV. The CDR3 has 15 amino acids. The V end lost 7 bases, the J end lost 1 base, and 13 bases lay between the germline ends. Looking up the rest from reference TRBV11-2 and TRBJ2-2 gives the full variable domain: EAGVAQSPRYKIIEKRQSVAFWCNPISGHATLYWYQQILGQGPKLLIQFQNNGVVDDSQLPKDRFSAERLKGVDSTLKIQPAKLEDSAVYLCASTVGGLNTGELFFGEGSRLTVL.

This chain links TRBV4-1 with TRBJ2-5; 10 bases agree with TRBD2. The junction had 3 bases not matched to a gene; V was cut back by 0 bases and J by 5 bases. The CDR3 has 15 residues. Germline V CDR1 and CDR2: MGHRA, YSYEKL. The CDR3 DNA reads TGCGCCAGCAGCCAAGAACTAGCGGGATCGGAGACCCAGTACTTC. As protein: CASSQELAGSETQYF.

This clone was found many times. V gene TRBV18 combines with J gene TRBJ1-2, with 8 positions matching TRBD1. V gave up 5 bases and J gave up 0 bases; unmatched junction bases: 2. Germline CDR1 is KGHSH and CDR2 is LQKENI. The CDR3 contains 14 residues. The CDR3 nucleotides read TGTGCCAGCTCATCACAGGGGGCTAACTATGGCTACACCTTC. As protein: CASSSQGANYGYTF.

V is TRBV19 and J is TRBJ2-1; 7 positions match TRBD2. Germline CDR1 LNHDA, CDR2 SQIVND (reference sequence). The V and J ends lost 6 bases and 8 bases, in that order; junction bases with no gene match: 13. This CDR3 is 15 amino acids long. The CDR3 loop reads CASSPKAGSFHEQFF. The CDR3 region has the DNA TGTGCCAGTAGCCCGAAAGCGGGAAGCTTCCATGAGCAGTTCTTC. The variable domain in full, completed from reference TRBV19 and TRBJ2-1, reads DGGITQSPKYLFRKEGQNVTLSCEQNLNHDAMYWYRQDPGQGLRLIYYSQIVNDFQKGDIAEGYSVSREKKESFPLTVTSAQKNPTAFYLCASSPKAGSFHEQFFGPGTRLTVL.

The gene calls are TRBV6-5 and TRBJ1-4; 7 positions match TRBD1. CDR1 and CDR2 from the germline V gene are MNHEY and SVGAGI. V shed 5 bases, J shed 7 bases, and the junction held 10 bases outside the gene matches. The CDR3 spans 15 residues. CDR3 amino acids: CASSRARQGGEKLFF. Here the CDR3 DNA reads TGTGCCAGCAGTCGAGCGCGACAGGGAGGTGAAAAACTGTTTTTT.